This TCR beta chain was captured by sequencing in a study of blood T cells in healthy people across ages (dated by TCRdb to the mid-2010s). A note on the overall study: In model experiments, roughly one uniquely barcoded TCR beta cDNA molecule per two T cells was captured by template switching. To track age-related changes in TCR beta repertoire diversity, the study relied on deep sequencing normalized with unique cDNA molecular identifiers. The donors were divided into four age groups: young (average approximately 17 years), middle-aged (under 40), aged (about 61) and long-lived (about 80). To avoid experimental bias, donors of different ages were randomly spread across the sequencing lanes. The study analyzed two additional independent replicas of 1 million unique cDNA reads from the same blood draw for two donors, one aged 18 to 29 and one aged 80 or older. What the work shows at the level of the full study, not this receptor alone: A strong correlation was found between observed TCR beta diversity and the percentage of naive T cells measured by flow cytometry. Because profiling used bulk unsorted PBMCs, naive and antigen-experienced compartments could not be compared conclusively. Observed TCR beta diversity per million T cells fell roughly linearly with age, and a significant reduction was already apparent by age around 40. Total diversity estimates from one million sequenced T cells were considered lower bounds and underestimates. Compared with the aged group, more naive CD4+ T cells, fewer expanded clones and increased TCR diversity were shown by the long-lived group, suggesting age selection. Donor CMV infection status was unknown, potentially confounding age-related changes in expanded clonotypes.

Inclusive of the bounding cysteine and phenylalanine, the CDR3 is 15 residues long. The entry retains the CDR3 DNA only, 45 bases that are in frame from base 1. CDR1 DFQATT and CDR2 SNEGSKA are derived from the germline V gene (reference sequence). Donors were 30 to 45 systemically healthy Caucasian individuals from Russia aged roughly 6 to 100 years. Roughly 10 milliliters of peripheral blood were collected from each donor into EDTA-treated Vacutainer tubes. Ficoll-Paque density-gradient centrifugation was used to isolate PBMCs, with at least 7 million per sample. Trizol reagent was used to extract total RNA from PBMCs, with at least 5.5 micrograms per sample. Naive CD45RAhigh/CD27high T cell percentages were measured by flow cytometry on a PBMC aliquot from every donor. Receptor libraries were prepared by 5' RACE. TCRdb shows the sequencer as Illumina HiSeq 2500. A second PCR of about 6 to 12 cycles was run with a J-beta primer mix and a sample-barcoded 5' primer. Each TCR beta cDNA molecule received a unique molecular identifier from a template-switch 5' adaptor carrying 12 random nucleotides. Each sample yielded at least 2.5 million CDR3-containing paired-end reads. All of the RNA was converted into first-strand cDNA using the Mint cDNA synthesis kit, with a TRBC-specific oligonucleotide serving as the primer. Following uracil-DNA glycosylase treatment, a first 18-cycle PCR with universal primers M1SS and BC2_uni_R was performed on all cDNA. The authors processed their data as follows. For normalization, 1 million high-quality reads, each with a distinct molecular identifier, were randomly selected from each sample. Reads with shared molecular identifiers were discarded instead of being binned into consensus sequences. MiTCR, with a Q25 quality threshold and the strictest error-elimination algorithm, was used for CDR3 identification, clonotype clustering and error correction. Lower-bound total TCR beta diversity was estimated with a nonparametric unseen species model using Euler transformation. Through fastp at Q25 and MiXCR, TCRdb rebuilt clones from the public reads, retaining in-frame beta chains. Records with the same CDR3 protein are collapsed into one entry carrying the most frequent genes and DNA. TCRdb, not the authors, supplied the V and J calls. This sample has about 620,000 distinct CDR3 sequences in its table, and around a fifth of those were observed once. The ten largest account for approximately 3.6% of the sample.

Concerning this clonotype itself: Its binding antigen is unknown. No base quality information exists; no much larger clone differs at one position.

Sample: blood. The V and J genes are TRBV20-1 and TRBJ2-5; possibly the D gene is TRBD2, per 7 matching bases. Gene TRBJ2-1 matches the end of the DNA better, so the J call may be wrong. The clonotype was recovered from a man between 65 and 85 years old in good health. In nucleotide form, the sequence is TGCAGTGCGATCTCGGGGGCGGGAGTCTCCAATGAGCAGTTCTTC. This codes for CSAISGAGVSNEQFF.